These T cell receptor beta chains were read from a single sample in a study of T cell responses to AZD1222 COVID-19 vaccine. The repertoire was sequenced with immunoSEQ multiplex PCR; TCRdb's copy has only in-frame clones and lacks some. This sample has about 150,000 clones; about nine tenths occur once, and the top ten carry approximately 3%. The sequenced sample was peripheral blood, obtained on day 0 of AZD1222 vaccination. Receptors were obtained from an adult in good health. Each CDR3 is given with its conserved first and last residue. Each record gives: V gene, J gene, D gene, clone size, CDR3 DNA, CDR3 protein. A D gene is named only where the DNA matches it firmly. The listing skips clone size in some rows; elsewhere it reads once, few, many or a size class.

v_call: TRBV5-4; j_call: TRBJ2-3; d_call: NA; clone_size: NA; cdr3_nt: TGTGCCAGCAGCCTTAGCACAGATACGCAGTATTTT; cdr3_aa: CASSLSTDTQYF
v_call: TRBV7-8; j_call: TRBJ2-7; d_call: TRBD1; clone_size: NA; cdr3_nt: TGTGCCAGCAGCTTAGTATCAGGGGGAAACACGAAGCGCTCCTACGAGCAGTACTTC; cdr3_aa: CASSLVSGGNTKRSYEQYF
v_call: TRBV3-1/TRBV3-2; j_call: TRBJ2-3; d_call: TRBD2; clone_size: NA; cdr3_nt: TGTGCCAGCAGCCTAGGACTAGCCAGCACAGATACGCAGTATTTT; cdr3_aa: CASSLGLASTDTQYF
v_call: TRBV15; j_call: TRBJ1-5; d_call: TRBD1; clone_size: NA; cdr3_nt: TGTGCCACCAGCAGAGAATGGGACAGTCGATATAGCAATCAGCCCCAGCATTTT; cdr3_aa: CATSREWDSRYSNQPQHF
v_call: TRBV15; j_call: TRBJ2-3; d_call: NA; clone_size: NA; cdr3_nt: TGTGCCACCAGCAGACAAGACCCAGGGGAGGGAGATACGCAGTATTTT; cdr3_aa: CATSRQDPGEGDTQYF
v_call: TRBV6-5; j_call: TRBJ2-7; d_call: NA; clone_size: NA; cdr3_nt: TGTGCCACCCTGGGGCTCCCCTCCTACGAGCAGTACTTC; cdr3_aa: CATLGLPSYEQYF
v_call: TRBV5-6; j_call: TRBJ1-6; d_call: TRBD1; clone_size: NA; cdr3_nt: TGTGCCAGCAGTTTTTTTTCCGGGACAGTGAATTCACCCCTCCACTTT; cdr3_aa: CASSFFSGTVNSPLHF
v_call: TRBV20-1; j_call: TRBJ2-7; d_call: NA; clone_size: NA; cdr3_nt: TGCAGTGCTAGAGGCGACTCCGAGCAGTACTTC; cdr3_aa: CSARGDSEQYF
v_call: TRBV5-6; j_call: TRBJ1-2; d_call: NA; clone_size: few; cdr3_nt: TGTGCCAGCAGCTTGTGGTGGGGTAACTATGGCTACACCTTC; cdr3_aa: CASSLWWGNYGYTF
v_call: TRBV12-3/TRBV12-4; j_call: TRBJ2-3; d_call: NA; clone_size: NA; cdr3_nt: TGTGCCAGCAGTTTGTCACGGGACCTGTATTTT; cdr3_aa: CASSLSRDLYF
v_call: TRBV15; j_call: TRBJ2-5; d_call: NA; clone_size: NA; cdr3_nt: TGTGCCACCAGCAGAGGGGCTACGTGGGCCCAGTACTTC; cdr3_aa: CATSRGATWAQYF
v_call: TRBV6-2/TRBV6-3; j_call: TRBJ1-1; d_call: NA; clone_size: few; cdr3_nt: TGTGCCAGCAGTTCACGGGGGGCCAGAGTTGGAGCTTTCTTT; cdr3_aa: CASSSRGARVGAFF
v_call: TRBV6-5; j_call: TRBJ1-5; d_call: NA; clone_size: NA; cdr3_nt: TGTGCCAGCAGACCCGGACAGTACCTTGCTCAGCCCCAGCATTTT; cdr3_aa: CASRPGQYLAQPQHF
v_call: TRBV11-2; j_call: TRBJ2-3; d_call: TRBD1; clone_size: NA; cdr3_nt: TGTGCCAGCAGCAACCGGGGGACAGGGGGCACAGATACGCAGTATTTT; cdr3_aa: CASSNRGTGGTDTQYF
v_call: TRBV13; j_call: TRBJ1-1; d_call: NA; clone_size: NA; cdr3_nt: TGTGCCAGCAGCTTAGCGGGGAACACTGAAGCTTTCTTT; cdr3_aa: CASSLAGNTEAFF
v_call: TRBV10-2; j_call: TRBJ2-7; d_call: NA; clone_size: NA; cdr3_nt: TGCGCCAGCAGTGAGAGCCACGAGCAGTACTTC; cdr3_aa: CASSESHEQYF
v_call: TRBV30; j_call: TRBJ2-1; d_call: NA; clone_size: NA; cdr3_nt: TGTGCCTGGAGTCCTGACAGGTACAATGAGCAGTTCTTC; cdr3_aa: CAWSPDRYNEQFF
v_call: TRBV7-6; j_call: TRBJ1-5; d_call: TRBD1; clone_size: NA; cdr3_nt: TGTGCCAGCAGCCTAAGGACAGGAAGGGGAGGCAATCAGCCCCAGCATTTT; cdr3_aa: CASSLRTGRGGNQPQHF
v_call: TRBV5-1; j_call: TRBJ2-2; d_call: TRBD1; clone_size: NA; cdr3_nt: TGCGCCAGCAGCTCCCATCCGGGACAGACCGACACCGGGGAGCTGTTTTTT; cdr3_aa: CASSSHPGQTDTGELFF
v_call: TRBV6-2/TRBV6-3; j_call: TRBJ2-7; d_call: TRBD1; clone_size: NA; cdr3_nt: TGTGCCAGCAGTTACTCCCCGCACAGGGGGCCCGACGAGCAGTACTTC; cdr3_aa: CASSYSPHRGPDEQYF
v_call: TRBV7-9; j_call: TRBJ2-7; d_call: NA; clone_size: NA; cdr3_nt: TGTGCCAGCAGCTTGTCGGCAGTCTACGAGCAGTACTTC; cdr3_aa: CASSLSAVYEQYF
v_call: TRBV7-8; j_call: TRBJ2-5; d_call: TRBD1; clone_size: NA; cdr3_nt: TGTGCCAGCAACCAACGACAGGGGGCATGGGAGACCCAGTACTTC; cdr3_aa: CASNQRQGAWETQYF
v_call: TRBV27; j_call: TRBJ1-5; d_call: TRBD1; clone_size: NA; cdr3_nt: TGTGCCAGCAGTCTCAGGACAGGGGGCGGTCAGCCCCAGCATTTT; cdr3_aa: CASSLRTGGGQPQHF
v_call: TRBV7-9; j_call: TRBJ2-5; d_call: TRBD2; clone_size: NA; cdr3_nt: TGTGCCAGCAGCCTAAGGGAGGGCCGCCAAGAGACCCAGTACTTC; cdr3_aa: CASSLREGRQETQYF
v_call: TRBV30; j_call: TRBJ1-5; d_call: NA; clone_size: NA; cdr3_nt: TGTGCCTGGAGTCCCAGAGGGCAGCTAACTCAGCCCCAGCATTTT; cdr3_aa: CAWSPRGQLTQPQHF
v_call: TRBV9; j_call: TRBJ1-5; d_call: NA; clone_size: NA; cdr3_nt: TGTGCCAGCAGCGTTGGGGGCAGGGAAGGTCAGCCCCAGCATTTT; cdr3_aa: CASSVGGREGQPQHF
v_call: TRBV30; j_call: TRBJ1-1; d_call: NA; clone_size: NA; cdr3_nt: TGTGCCTTCCGGGTCGGAGCTGAAGCTTTCTTT; cdr3_aa: CAFRVGAEAFF
v_call: TRBV5-1; j_call: TRBJ2-7; d_call: NA; clone_size: NA; cdr3_nt: TGCGCCAGCAGCAGCTATCCGAGGGGGAAATTGGCCTACGAGCAGTACTTC; cdr3_aa: CASSSYPRGKLAYEQYF
v_call: TRBV7-2; j_call: TRBJ1-2; d_call: NA; clone_size: NA; cdr3_nt: TGTGCCAGCAGCTTAGCTCGGATGAACGGCTACACCTTC; cdr3_aa: CASSLARMNGYTF
v_call: TRBV18; j_call: TRBJ2-1; d_call: TRBD2; clone_size: NA; cdr3_nt: TGTGCCAGCTCACCCGGGACTAGCGGGTGGAATGAGCAGTTCTTC; cdr3_aa: CASSPGTSGWNEQFF
v_call: TRBV4-2; j_call: TRBJ2-1; d_call: TRBD2; clone_size: NA; cdr3_nt: TGTGCCAGCAGCCAAGACCTGACTAGCGGGGGGCCCAATGAGCAGTTCTTC; cdr3_aa: CASSQDLTSGGPNEQFF
v_call: TRBV28; j_call: TRBJ2-3; d_call: NA; clone_size: NA; cdr3_nt: TGTGCCAGCAGTCCCCCGGTGGGTGGCACAGATACGCAGTATTTT; cdr3_aa: CASSPPVGGTDTQYF
v_call: TRBV14; j_call: TRBJ1-6; d_call: NA; clone_size: NA; cdr3_nt: TGTGCCAGCAGCCAAGATCTCGGAGGAAGTCCCCTCCACTTT; cdr3_aa: CASSQDLGGSPLHF
v_call: TRBV6-5; j_call: TRBJ1-2; d_call: TRBD1; clone_size: NA; cdr3_nt: TGTGCCAGCAGGTCGACAGGGACCTATGGCTACACCTTC; cdr3_aa: CASRSTGTYGYTF
v_call: TRBV10-3; j_call: TRBJ1-2; d_call: NA; clone_size: few; cdr3_nt: TGTGCCATCACTGAGACCACGGCTAACTATGGCTACACCTTC; cdr3_aa: CAITETTANYGYTF